The clone carrying this TCR beta chain was found a few times. What it binds is not known. Here immunoSEQ multiplex PCR was the method, and the copy in TCRdb shows in-frame clones only, minus some. Among about 9,800 clones listed, around 91% were seen once. The data are from a study of graft-versus-host responses after intestinal transplantation. Across the whole study: Isolated intestinal, liver-intestinal, or multivisceral transplants were what recipients had. Anti-thymocyte globulin induction preceded approximately three years of tacrolimus and steroid maintenance in all recipients. General study findings and limits: Ileal or blood samples showed some GvH clones first, and such clones were also found in recipient marrow. Association was observed between peak circulating GvH clone levels and early post-transplant HvG declines.

CDR3 length: 13 residues. Deletions cut 1 base from V and 8 bases from J, with 11 bases between. The V gene's germline CDR1 is SEHNR and CDR2 FQNEAQ (reference sequence). This sample comprised PBMCs, obtained just over 42 days after intestinal transplant. The TCR was taken from a human patient who received an intestinal transplant, so some T cells may come from the graft donor. This chain uses TRBV7-9 with TRBJ1-1; the D is unclear. CDR3 nucleotides: TGTGCCAGCAGCTTAGGTTCCCACCTCGAAGCTTTCTTT. It translates to CASSLGSHLEAFF.